Detailed here is one T cell receptor (beta chain). Germline V gives CDR1 MDHEN, CDR2 SYDVKM. Deletions cut 5 bases from V and 3 bases from J, with 13 bases between. This CDR3 is 14 amino acids long. These data are taken from a study of blood T cell repertoires in COVID-19. In the original workflow: Amplification from reference gene primers served as the basis for estimated nucleated cell counts. Method: immunoSEQ multiplex PCR; TCRdb's copy keeps in-frame clones and lacks some. V and J calls and clone size are as listed in that table; D and trimming were resolved from the DNA. The sample shows about 140,000 clones, 84% of them seen only once.

The sequencing sample was made of PBMCs or T cells enriched from blood (not recorded which). The receptor's source is a woman between 45 and 60 years old with acute COVID-19. This sequence joins TRBV28 and TRBJ1-1; D not resolved. The CDR3 protein is CASSLPGSYTEAFF. CDR3 coding DNA: TGTGCCAGCAGTCTTCCGGGATCCTACACTGAAGCTTTCTTT. Full variable domain (remainder filled in from reference TRBV28 and TRBJ1-1): DVKVTQSSRYLVKRTGEKVFLECVQDMDHENMFWYRQDPGLGLRLIYFSYDVKMKEKGDIPEGYSVSREKKERFSLILESASTNQTSMYLCASSLPGSYTEAFFGQGTRLTVV.